Each of the 4 T cell receptor beta chains below was sequenced from the same sample in a study of beta chain features in type 1 diabetes. TCRB transcripts that were expressed got sequenced, as all of the isolated RNA had been reverse transcribed. Assay used: immunoSEQ multiplex PCR; TCRdb lists only in-frame clones, some missing. The sample lists some 200,000 clones, roughly a tenth seen once, with approximately 1.4% in the top ten. Sequencing input: central memory CD4+ T cells from blood. Receptors originate from a young man in good health.

This clone was seen just once. The V call is TRBV5-4, the J call TRBJ2-1, with 10 positions matching TRBD2. The CDR3 extends over 17 amino acids. V was clipped by 4 bases and J by 0 bases; unmatched bases: 7. Germline CDR1 SGHNT, CDR2 YYREEE (reference sequence). CDR3 nucleotide sequence: TGTGCCAGCAGCCCGGAACTAGCGGGGTTCTCCTACAATGAGCAGTTCTTC. It specifies CASSPELAGFSYNEQFF.

This clone turned up a few times. The J gene is TRBJ1-5, the V gene TRBV9, with 8 bases matching TRBD1. J was trimmed by 1 base and V by 3 bases; bases with no gene match: 9. Germline CDR1 reads SGDLS; CDR2 reads YYNGEE. This CDR3 comprises 17 residues. This chain's CDR3 is CASSAGQGSGSNQPQHF. The CDR3 DNA sequence: TGTGCCAGCAGCGCTGGACAGGGTTCGGGGAGCAATCAGCCCCAGCATTTT.

The chain has TRBV29-1 and TRBJ1-5; no reliable D call. This CDR3 contains 15 residues. V lost 6 bases and J 0 bases, leaving 15 bases between the germline ends. CDR1 and CDR2 from the germline V gene are SQVTM and ANQGSEA. The CDR3 DNA is TGCAGCGTACCAATGGCAGTTTATAGCAATCAGCCCCAGCATTTT. This encodes CSVPMAVYSNQPQHF.

V and J are TRBV30 and TRBJ1-1; the D is unclear. Trimming stripped 6 bases from V and 7 bases from J, with 18 bases between. Looked up from germline, CDR1 is GTSNPN and CDR2 is SVGIG (reference sequence). The CDR3 has 13 amino acids. The CDR3 region has the DNA TGTGCCTGCTCGAGTAGGGTTGCTGGTGAAGCTTTCTTT. Protein product: CACSSRVAGEAFF.